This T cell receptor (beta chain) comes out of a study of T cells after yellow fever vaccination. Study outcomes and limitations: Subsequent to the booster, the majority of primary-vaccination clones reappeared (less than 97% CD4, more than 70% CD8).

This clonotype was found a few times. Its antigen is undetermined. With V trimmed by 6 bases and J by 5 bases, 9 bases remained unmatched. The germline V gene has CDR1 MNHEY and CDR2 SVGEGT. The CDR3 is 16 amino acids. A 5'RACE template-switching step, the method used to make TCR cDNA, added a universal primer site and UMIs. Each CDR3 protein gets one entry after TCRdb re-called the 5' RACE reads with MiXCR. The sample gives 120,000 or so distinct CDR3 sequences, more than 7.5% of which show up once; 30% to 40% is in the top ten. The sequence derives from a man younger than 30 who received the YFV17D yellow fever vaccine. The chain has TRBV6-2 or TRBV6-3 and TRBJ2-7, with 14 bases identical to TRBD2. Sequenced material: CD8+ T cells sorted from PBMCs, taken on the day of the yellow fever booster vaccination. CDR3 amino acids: CASRSTSGGAYDEQYV. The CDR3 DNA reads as TGTGCCAGCAGATCGACTAGCGGGGGGGCCTACGACGAGCAGTACGTC.